What follows describes a single T cell receptor (beta chain). The antigen this receptor binds is unknown. Within one base of it there is no much larger clone, and no base qualities were kept. This CDR3 is also generated by other DNA sequences in the sample. The Qiagen DNeasy kit was used to extract genomic DNA from unsorted PBMCs and from the negatively selected CD4+ and CD8+ fractions. Amplification of TCR beta CDR3 regions was done by immunoSEQ multiplex PCR with primers that anneal to V and J segments. A synthetic immune receptor repertoire was used to minimize amplification bias, and any remaining bias was removed computationally after sequencing. The authors' pipeline ran thus. Custom Python scripts were used to quantify repertoire diversity as the Shannon entropy index. Unsorted, CD4+ and CD8+ repertoires were examined separately, except in combined analyses, for which CD4+ and CD8+ sequences were merged in silico. A clone was considered expanded if an increase in frequency of at least 2-fold after treatment relative to C1D1 was found, and a pseudocount of 0.5 was applied to clones undetected at baseline. Singleton clones were defined as clones with 0 or 1 copy at C1D1, and non-singleton clones were defined as clones with 2 or more copies. Clones expanded in unsorted samples were assigned a CD4+, CD8+ or unknown annotation through matching of protein sequences in sorted samples from the same patient. Wilcoxon tests were applied to paired samples to test diversity changes from C1D1 to C4D1. The table comes from immuneACCESS by way of TCRdb, which keeps in-frame sequences with V and J called. Part of the clones is missing from these tables; in studies checked, under half for an unresolved V gene and the rest for unknown reasons. The V and J calls and the clone size are those of that table, but D and trimming were determined from the DNA. The sample data list some 38,000 clones, and around 78% of these were observed just once. The ten biggest clones cover roughly 9.8% of the sample.

Reading the label with the study, this specimen's time point is: cycle 1 day 1 (C1D1), immediately before nivolumab initiation. Relapse after autologous stem cell transplantation had occurred in all trial patients, and cohorts A, B and C were distinguished by prior brentuximab vedotin exposure. A total of roughly 60 patients with relapsed/refractory classical Hodgkin lymphoma made up the trial cohort, and each patient's best overall response was complete response, partial response or progressive disease. In the multi-cohort phase II CheckMate 205 trial, trial patients received single-agent nivolumab. Best overall response was determined by an independent review committee according to the 2007 International Working Group response criteria. Trial PBMCs were obtained immediately prior to nivolumab initiation (C1D1) and on therapy at cycle 2 day 1 and cycle 4 day 1. After peripheral blood was drawn into 8 mL Vacutainer Cell Preparation Tubes, PBMCs were isolated by centrifugation and then cryopreserved.

These data come from a study of PD-1 blockade in classical Hodgkin lymphoma (TCRdb year 2020). A note on the overall study: Nivolumab dosing was 3 mg/kg intravenously every 2 weeks, continuing until either disease progression or unacceptable toxicity. A peripheral blood immune signature of response to PD-1 blockade in classical Hodgkin lymphoma was defined using TCR beta sequencing and CyTOF.

What the work shows at the level of the full study, not this receptor alone: Only a single clinical trial cohort was studied, and what caused the repertoire differences, possibly disease activity or prior therapy, remained undefined. Patients starting nivolumab less than 1 year after ASCT had lower diversity and were excluded from later analyses to avoid confounding by immune reconstitution. By C4D1, a significant rise was seen in CD4+ TCR diversity but not in CD8+ TCR diversity (p=0.0027 vs p=0.16), and the rise was most apparent among complete responders (p=0.02). Baseline diversity similar to that of newly diagnosed patients was observed in trial patients achieving complete response, whereas significantly lower diversity was observed in partial responders and progressors. Newly diagnosed patients were reported to have lower baseline TCR diversity than healthy donors, and relapsed/refractory patients were reported to have lower baseline TCR diversity still.

Spanning cysteine to phenylalanine, the CDR3 consists of 14 amino acids. The sequence is cut down to CDR3 DNA, 42 bases in frame from base 1. V lost 2 bases and J lost 0 bases; the stretch between them is 6 bases long. CDR1 and CDR2 are read off the germline V gene as SGDLS and YYNGEE. This sequence uses TRBV9 and TRBJ1-3, with the D gene uncertain. This TCR was recovered from a human donor with classical Hodgkin lymphoma. Source: peripheral blood mononuclear cells (PBMCs), taken at baseline. The nucleotide sequence reads TGTGCCAGCAGCGTTGGGCTCTCTGGAAACACCATATATTTT. Protein translation: CASSVGLSGNTIYF.